Below are 11 T cell receptor beta chains sequenced from a single sample in a study of blood T cell repertoires in COVID-19. Some clones are missing from TCRdb's copy, which holds only in-frame ones; the method was immunoSEQ multiplex PCR. The table lists about 290,000 clones, around four fifths of them singletons. Source material: peripheral blood. The receptors come from a woman in her forties or fifties with active or convalescent COVID-19.

This chain uses TRBV19 with TRBJ1-5, with TRBD1 matching 8 bases. V shed 5 bases and J 5 bases; nucleotides not matched to a gene: 11. Germline V gene sequence: CDR1 LNHDA, CDR2 SQIVND (reference sequence). This CDR3 is 16 amino acids long. CDR3 in amino acids: CASSHRGGQAHQPQHF. The CDR3 nucleotides are TGTGCCAGTAGTCACCGAGGGGGACAGGCACATCAGCCCCAGCATTTT.

The chain employs TRBV12-3 or TRBV12-4 and TRBJ2-3; D gene unclear. V dropped 6 bases and J dropped 0 bases, with 4 bases sitting between them. This CDR3 has 12 residues. Here the CDR3 reads CASSLSTDTQYF. Here the CDR3 DNA reads TGTGCCAGCAGCCTGAGCACAGATACGCAGTATTTT.

J is TRBJ1-5 and V is TRBV10-3, with D possibly matching TRBD1 (6 bases). Trimming left V 5 bases short and J 0 bases short, with 11 bases between. There are 15 residues in the CDR3. CDR1 ENHRY and CDR2 SYGVKD come from the germline V gene. CDR3 protein: CAISPGTNSNQPQHF. DNA for the CDR3: TGTGCCATCAGTCCCGGGACAAATAGCAATCAGCCCCAGCATTTT.

This chain connects TRBV19 to TRBJ2-7; D may be TRBD1 (5 bases). The CDR3 consists of 14 residues. Germline V gives CDR1 LNHDA, CDR2 SQIVND (reference sequence). V was cut by 7 bases and J by 2 bases, with 15 bases left in between. The CDR3 DNA reads TGTGCCAGTACCCCGTCGACAGCCACCTACGAGCAGTACTTC. Its translation: CASTPSTATYEQYF.

In DNA, the CDR3 is TGTGCCAGCAGTCGGACAGACTCTGGAAACACCATATATTTT. This translates into CASSRTDSGNTIYF. The chain employs TRBV6-5 and TRBJ1-3; a possible D gene is TRBD1 (6 bases). This CDR3 is built from 14 residues. Germline V gene data show CDR1 as MNHEY and CDR2 as SVGAGI. V gave up 5 bases and J gave up 0 bases, with 8 bases separating them.

The chain links TRBV19 to TRBJ1-1, with 8 bases fitting TRBD1. V trimming: 8 bases; J trimming: 3 bases; junction bases outside the gene matches: 23. Germline V gene sequence: CDR1 LNHDA, CDR2 SQIVND (reference sequence). This CDR3 is built from 19 residues. DNA for the CDR3: TGTGCCAGTTGCCCGGGACCGTTTGGCAGGGGGCGTAGGGACACTGAAGCTTTCTTT. Encoded protein: CASCPGPFGRGRRDTEAFF.

The rearrangement uses TRBV19 and TRBJ1-2, with D maybe TRBD1 (6 bases). Germline CDR1 is LNHDA and CDR2 is SQIVND (reference sequence). Trimming shortened V by 5 bases and J by 4 bases, and 11 bases separated the two germline ends. The CDR3 has 13 amino acids. The CDR3 is CASSEDRFYGYTF. In DNA form, the CDR3 reads TGTGCCAGTAGTGAGGACAGATTCTATGGCTACACCTTC.

The CDR3, as DNA: TGTGCCAGCAGCTTAAGAGGGGGCGGAAACACCGGGGAGCTGTTTTTT. Encoded protein: CASSLRGGGNTGELFF. The chain links TRBV7-8 to TRBJ2-2; 7 nucleotides align to TRBD1. Germline trimming cut 2 bases from V and 2 bases from J; bases unmatched to any gene: 5. Germline CDR1 reads SGHVS; CDR2 reads FQNEAQ. The CDR3 is made up of 16 amino acids.

The sample holds one count of this clone. Additional DNA sequences in this sample encode the identical CDR3. V is TRBV5-1 and J is TRBJ2-1; TRBD2 aligns across 12 bases. The germline gives CDR1 SGHRS, CDR2 YFSETQ. This CDR3 is built from 15 residues. Trimming removed 0 bases from V and 5 bases from J; junction bases left unmatched: 0. In DNA, the CDR3 is TGCGCCAGCAGCTTGGGACTAGCGGGAGACAATGAGCAGTTCTTC. Its translation: CASSLGLAGDNEQFF.

This clone was counted a single time. DNA of the CDR3: TGCAGCGCCATGATAGCAGATACGCAGTATTTT. It translates to CSAMIADTQYF. The chain employs TRBV29-1 and TRBJ2-3; D is ambiguous. Looked up from germline, CDR1 is SQVTM and CDR2 is ANQGSEA. CDR3 size: 11 residues. Trimming shortened V by 7 bases and J by 4 bases, and 9 bases separated the two germline ends.

The chain links TRBV7-8 to TRBJ1-6, with a weak D call TRBD1 (5 bases). CDR3 length: 16 amino acids. CDR1 is SGHVS and CDR2 is FQNEAQ in the germline V gene. V was shortened by 5 bases and J by 6 bases, with 17 bases between the two germline ends. Written as DNA, the CDR3 is TGTGCCAGCAGCCTTAGACAGAGCCGATCTAATTCACCCCTCCACTTT. Translated: CASSLRQSRSNSPLHF.